What follows are 23 T cell receptor beta chains derived from one specimen sequenced in a study of blood T cell repertoires in COVID-19 (TCRdb year 2020). The library was produced with the immunoSEQ multiplex PCR assay. The table was pulled from immuneACCESS by TCRdb, which kept in-frame rearrangements only. Such tables lose some clones; where checked, under half of the loss comes from unresolved V genes, and the rest has no known cause. For this sample there are 400,000 to 500,000 clones; roughly 90% appear just once. In total, the top ten clones hold 1.5% to 2% of the sample. Sequencing was performed on PBMCs or T cells enriched from blood (not recorded which). These TCRs come from a woman between 40 and 50 years old who had recovered from COVID-19.

This clone has a single count. The chain uses TRBV20-1 and TRBJ1-2; D is perhaps TRBD1 (5 bases). The CDR3 loop spans 13 amino acids. CDR1 is DFQATT, CDR2 SNEGSKA, per germline (reference sequence). The V end was cut by 3 bases, the J end by 5 bases, with 13 bases between. The CDR3 DNA sequence: TGCAGTGCTAGTTACAGGTTCTCATATGGCTACACCTTC. It specifies CSASYRFSYGYTF.

The V gene is TRBV27, the J gene TRBJ2-1; possibly TRBD1 for D (6 bases). Trimming cost V 4 bases and J 0 bases, with 10 bases left between them. Germline CDR1 is MNHEY and CDR2 is SMNVEV (reference sequence). The CDR3 extends over 15 amino acids. Here the CDR3 DNA reads TGTGCCAGCAGTTCGGACAGAAGCTCCTACAATGAGCAGTTCTTC. As protein: CASSSDRSSYNEQFF.

This chain joins TRBV19 and TRBJ2-1; 7 bases align to TRBD2. The CDR3 has 15 amino acids. The germline V gene encodes CDR1 LNHDA and CDR2 SQIVND (reference sequence). V dropped 3 bases and J dropped 6; count of bases not matched to a gene: 8. In nucleotides, the CDR3 is TGTGCCAGTAGTATTTTGGCTAGCGGCGGCAATGAGCAGTTCTTC. Translated, it gives CASSILASGGNEQFF.

This clone was seen a single time. The rearrangement uses TRBV27 and TRBJ1-3, with D possibly matching TRBD1 (5 bases). The CDR3 loop spans 15 amino acids. The V end lost 6 bases, the J end lost 3 bases, and 15 bases lay between the germline ends. Germline CDR1 and CDR2: MNHEY and SMNVEV (reference sequence). This CDR3 is CASSIGAGVGNTIYF. The DNA of the CDR3 is TGTGCCAGCAGCATAGGGGCGGGAGTTGGAAACACCATATATTTT.

The V gene is TRBV27, the J gene TRBJ2-1; 7 bases match TRBD1. This CDR3 has 14 residues. Germline V gene data show CDR1 as MNHEY and CDR2 as SMNVEV (reference sequence). The V gene end was trimmed by 8 bases and the J gene end by 6 bases; junction bases not matched to a gene: 10. In DNA, the CDR3 is TGTGCCAGCTCCGACAGGGCGAGGGCCAATGAGCAGTTCTTC. This gives the protein CASSDRARANEQFF.

The chain has TRBV5-1 and TRBJ1-1; 12 positions match TRBD1. This CDR3 is built from 15 residues. Germline CDR1 is SGHRS and CDR2 is YFSETQ. Unmatched junction bases numbered 10, after V lost 5 bases and J lost 8 bases. The CDR3 region is CASRIAGTGGREAFF. As DNA, the CDR3 is TGCGCCAGCAGGATAGCCGGGACAGGGGGCAGAGAAGCTTTCTTT.

The V gene is TRBV5-1, the J gene TRBJ2-7; tentatively, D is TRBD1 (5 bases). The CDR3 is made up of 14 amino acids. The V gene's germline CDR1 is SGHRS and CDR2 YFSETQ. V was pared by 4 bases and J by 2 bases, with 13 bases between. The CDR3 loop is CASSPAGAPYEQYF. CDR3 DNA: TGCGCCAGCAGCCCTGCTGGGGCCCCCTACGAGCAGTACTTC.

V and J are TRBV24-1 and TRBJ1-1; weak D call: TRBD1 (5 bases). This CDR3 is built from 15 residues. Germline CDR1 is KGHDR and CDR2 is SFDVKD. Trimming removed 5 bases from V and 1 base from J, with 13 bases in between. Written as DNA, the CDR3 is TGTGCCACCAGTGGTCGGGGGACTTCGAACACTGAAGCTTTCTTT. It encodes CATSGRGTSNTEAFF.

This chain joins TRBV7-9 and TRBJ2-1; a possible D gene is TRBD2 (5 bases). This CDR3 spans 16 amino acids. Germline V gene lookup returns CDR1 SEHNR and CDR2 FQNEAQ (reference sequence). The V end was cut by 5 bases, the J end by 3 bases, with 17 bases between. In nucleotides, the CDR3 is TGTGCCAGCAGCCCCCGCGTGAGGGCAGACTACAATGAGCAGTTCTTC. Its translation: CASSPRVRADYNEQFF.

The chain couples TRBV5-1 to TRBJ2-1; D is perhaps TRBD2 (6 bases). Germline V CDR1 and CDR2: SGHRS, YFSETQ. The CDR3 length is 17 residues. The V end was cut by 1 base, the J end by 0 bases, with 14 bases between. Here the CDR3 reads CASSLSGGTHSYNEQFF. For the CDR3, the DNA is TGCGCCAGCAGCTTGTCCGGGGGTACCCACTCCTACAATGAGCAGTTCTTC.

The chain has TRBV19 and TRBJ2-1; 7 nucleotides align to TRBD2. Germline-derived CDR1 and CDR2 are LNHDA and SQIVND (reference sequence). This CDR3 has 14 amino acids. The J segment lost 3 bases and the V segment lost 5 bases, leaving 4 bases of the junction unmatched. The CDR3 region has the DNA TGTGCCAGTAGTTCCCGGACTAGCTACAATGAGCAGTTCTTC. It codes for CASSSRTSYNEQFF.

This chain joins TRBV4-3 and TRBJ1-5; tentatively, D is TRBD1 (6 bases). The CDR3 sequence is 15 residues long. Trimming took 1 base from V and 6 from J, leaving 13 bases between them. Germline CDR1 and CDR2: LGHNA and YSLEER. CDR3 loop: CASSQGTGMGQPQHF. CDR3 in DNA: TGCGCCAGCAGCCAAGGTACAGGGATGGGTCAGCCCCAGCATTTT.

The chain is built from TRBV30 and TRBJ2-3; D may be TRBD2 (5 bases). Trimming removed 1 base from V and 7 bases from J, with 9 bases in between. This CDR3 has 12 amino acids. Germline V gene lookup returns CDR1 GTSNPN and CDR2 SVGIG (reference sequence). The CDR3 protein is CAWSGTSNTQYF. CDR3 DNA: TGTGCCTGGAGTGGGACTTCGAATACGCAGTATTTT.

The V call is TRBV5-8, the J call TRBJ1-1; 9 nucleotides match TRBD1. In germline, CDR1 is SGHTS, CDR2 YDEGEE. V lost 3 bases to trimming and J lost 4 bases; unmatched junction nucleotides: 10. The CDR3 consists of 16 residues. The CDR3 here is CASSSRQGEWGTEAFF. The CDR3 DNA follows: TGTGCCAGCAGCTCTAGACAGGGGGAATGGGGCACTGAAGCTTTCTTT.

This chain uses TRBV7-2 with TRBJ2-1, with 8 bases fitting TRBD2. Trimming removed 0 bases from V and 4 bases from J; junction bases left unmatched: 5. CDR1 and CDR2 (germline): SGHTA, FQGNSA. There are 16 residues in the CDR3. The CDR3 DNA follows: TGTGCCAGCAGCTTAGCGCTCGGGACTAGATACAATGAGCAGTTCTTC. Translation: CASSLALGTRYNEQFF.

The J gene is TRBJ2-6, the V gene TRBV19, with D perhaps matching TRBD1 (6 bases). The CDR3 totals 16 residues. Trimming stripped 0 bases from V and 0 bases from J, with 6 bases between. CDR1 LNHDA and CDR2 SQIVND come from the germline V gene (reference sequence). The CDR3 is CASSIDRGSGANVLTF. The CDR3 coding sequence is TGTGCCAGTAGTATAGACAGGGGCTCTGGGGCCAACGTCCTGACTTTC.

V is TRBV10-1 and J is TRBJ2-1, with 8 bases fitting TRBD2. CDR1 WNHNN and CDR2 SYGVQD come from the germline V gene (reference sequence). J lost 2 bases, V lost 4 bases, and 7 bases had no gene match. The CDR3 totals 16 residues. The CDR3 here is CASSVGTRVPYNEQFF. DNA of the CDR3: TGCGCCAGCAGTGTGGGGACTAGAGTTCCCTACAATGAGCAGTTCTTC.

The V and J genes are TRBV30 and TRBJ2-3, with D possibly matching TRBD2 (5 bases). The V and J ends lost 0 bases and 2 bases respectively, with 6 bases between them. CDR3 length equals 13 residues. Germline loops: CDR1 GTSNPN, CDR2 SVGIG (reference sequence). The CDR3 sequence is CAWSVRDTDTQYF. The CDR3 nucleotides read TGTGCCTGGAGTGTACGGGACACAGATACGCAGTATTTT.

The V call is TRBV7-6, the J call TRBJ2-3; 9 nucleotides agree with TRBD2. This CDR3 is built from 16 residues. Germline assignment: CDR1 SGHVS and CDR2 FNYEAQ. V lost 6 bases and J lost 4; bases outside the gene matches: 11. CDR3 sequence reads: CASSREGLAKSDTQYF. The CDR3 DNA follows: TGTGCCAGCAGTCGAGAGGGACTAGCTAAGTCAGATACGCAGTATTTT.

This rearrangement joins TRBV20-1 to TRBJ2-5; D not resolved. CDR3 size: 11 residues. The V end was cut by 7 bases, the J end by 2 bases, with 8 bases between. Germline V gene sequence: CDR1 DFQATT, CDR2 SNEGSKA (reference sequence). CDR3 amino acids: CSVRRQETQYF. The CDR3 nucleotides are TGCAGTGTTCGGCGGCAAGAGACCCAGTACTTC.

The gene calls are TRBV6-4 and TRBJ2-1, with 8 bases that match TRBD1. This CDR3 comprises 15 residues. Per germline, CDR1 MRHNA and CDR2 SNTAGT. Trimming cost V 5 bases and J 4 bases; bases outside gene matches: 7. CDR3 amino acids: CASSPVGTGYNEQFF. The CDR3 nucleotides are TGTGCCAGCAGTCCGGTTGGGACAGGATACAATGAGCAGTTCTTC.

J is TRBJ1-1 and V is TRBV5-1, with TRBD1 identical over 7 bases. Germline V gives CDR1 SGHRS, CDR2 YFSETQ. V shed 3 bases, J shed 4 bases, and the junction held 6 bases outside the gene matches. The CDR3 has 14 amino acids. The DNA for the CDR3 is TGCGCCAGCAGCTACTCACAGGGGAGCACTGAAGCTTTCTTT. Translating it yields CASSYSQGSTEAFF.

The V gene is TRBV14, the J gene TRBJ2-7; maybe TRBD1 (5 bases). The V gene lost 3 bases and the J gene lost 7 bases, with 19 bases spanning the gap. This CDR3 spans 15 amino acids. The germline CDR1 and CDR2 sequences are SGHDN and FVKESK. CDR3: CASSQGRGLSLEQYF. In nucleotides, the CDR3 is TGTGCCAGCAGCCAGGGAAGGGGCTTGTCTCTAGAGCAGTACTTC.